The 13 T cell receptor beta chains in this list originate from one sample, sequenced in a study of memory CD4+ T cells and cytomegalovirus serostatus (dated by TCRdb to the late 2010s). A FACSAria II was used to sort memory CD4+ T cells, defined as single viable CD3+CD4+CD8-CD45RO+ cells. Library method: the immunoSEQ multiplex PCR assay. Held by TCRdb, this immuneACCESS table contains in-frame sequences only and omits some clones. Under half of the omission traces to an unresolved V gene where checked; the cause of the rest is unknown. Present in this sample are about 92,000 clones, roughly 80% of which were seen just once. The top ten clones comprise less than 4% of the sample. Sequencing input: memory CD4+ T cells from blood. The source is an adult in good health and CMV-seropositive.

The genes are TRBV7-9 and TRBJ1-5, with TRBD1 matching over 9 bases. V gave up 5 bases and J gave up 3 bases; unmatched junction bases: 2. This CDR3 region has 14 residues. Germline V gene lookup returns CDR1 SEHNR and CDR2 FQNEAQ (reference sequence). The CDR3 coding sequence is TGTGCCAGCAGCCTACAGGGGGCCAATCAGCCCCAGCATTTT. It specifies CASSLQGANQPQHF.

The V gene is TRBV5-8, the J gene TRBJ1-1; no reliable D call. Germline CDR1 and CDR2: SGHTS and YDEGEE. The CDR3 loop spans 11 amino acids. Trimming shortened V by 0 bases and J by 6 bases, and 3 bases separated the two germline ends. CDR3 in DNA: TGTGCCAGCAGCTTGGTAGCTGAAGCTTTCTTT. This sequence encodes CASSLVAEAFF.

The rearrangement uses TRBV10-2 and TRBJ1-2; D not resolved. The CDR3 length is 13 residues. Trimming stripped 2 bases from V and 6 bases from J, with 10 bases between. CDR1 is WSHSY, CDR2 SAAADI, per germline. The chain's CDR3 is CASSEASGNGYTF. CDR3 sequence (DNA): TGCGCCAGCAGTGAGGCGTCCGGGAATGGCTACACCTTC.

The CDR3 bases are TGTGCCAGCAGTTTCCCGACAGGGGTGGACACTGAAGCTTTCTTT. This gives the protein CASSFPTGVDTEAFF. The chain uses TRBV27 and TRBJ1-1; 8 bases line up with TRBD1. Germline V lookup: CDR1 MNHEY, CDR2 SMNVEV (reference sequence). J was trimmed by 3 bases and V by 3 bases; bases with no gene match: 6. The CDR3 contains 15 residues.

The chain joins TRBV10-1 to TRBJ2-7; 13 bases are a match to TRBD2. V gave up 6 bases and J gave up 5 bases; unmatched junction bases: 10. There are 16 residues in the CDR3. From germline, CDR1 is WNHNN and CDR2 SYGVQD (reference sequence). The CDR3 nucleotides are TGCGCCAGCAGCGAACGGACTAGCGGGAGCTTAGACGAGCAGTACTTC. Amino acids: CASSERTSGSLDEQYF.

The chain carries TRBV18 and TRBJ1-2, with 9 bases that match TRBD1. Looked up from germline, CDR1 is KGHSH and CDR2 is LQKENI. Germline trimming cut 3 bases from V and 4 bases from J; bases unmatched to any gene: 6. The CDR3 runs 15 residues. The CDR3 protein is CASSPDGQGRYGYTF. The CDR3 DNA reads TGTGCCAGCTCACCTGACGGACAGGGGCGCTATGGCTACACCTTC.

This sequence joins TRBV11-3 and TRBJ2-1, with 13 positions matching TRBD2. The trim removed 4 bases at V and 7 bases at J, leaving 7 bases unmatched. Germline assignment: CDR1 SGHNT and CDR2 YENEEA. The length of the CDR3 is 16 residues. CDR3 residues: CASSSPGTSGMNEQFF. As DNA, the CDR3 is TGTGCCAGCAGCTCTCCCGGGACTAGCGGGATGAATGAGCAGTTCTTC. Full variable domain (rest looked up from reference TRBV11-3 and TRBJ2-1): EAGVVQSPRYKIIEKKQPVAFWCNPISGHNTLYWYLQNLGQGPELLIRYENEEAVDDSQLPKDRFSAERLKGVDSTLKIQPAELGDSAVYLCASSSPGTSGMNEQFFGPGTRLTVL.

V is TRBV6-5 and J is TRBJ1-5, with D hard to call. Germline V gene data show CDR1 as MNHEY and CDR2 as SVGAGI. The CDR3 is made up of 13 amino acids. With 6 bases removed from V and 7 bases from J, the gap between germline ends came to 13 bases. The CDR3 protein is CASSWTSGQPQHF. Here the CDR3 DNA reads TGTGCCAGCAGCTGGACCTCCGGGCAGCCCCAGCATTTT.

The V and J genes are TRBV28 and TRBJ1-2, with 10 nucleotides matching TRBD1. The V gene's germline CDR1 is MDHEN and CDR2 SYDVKM. With 6 bases clipped from V and 8 bases from J, the junction kept 9 bases outside the gene matches. This CDR3 has 14 residues. CDR3 in DNA: TGTGCCAGCAGATCGGGACAGGGGAGAAGCGGCTACACCTTC. Protein sequence: CASRSGQGRSGYTF.

The chain employs TRBV27 and TRBJ2-3; maybe TRBD2 (6 bases). Germline-derived CDR1 and CDR2 are MNHEY and SMNVEV (reference sequence). The CDR3 runs 13 residues. Trimming shortened V by 3 bases and J by 6 bases, and 10 bases separated the two germline ends. The CDR3 spells CASSLTRKDTQYF. The CDR3 bases are TGTGCCAGCAGTTTGACTAGGAAGGATACGCAGTATTTT.

This rearrangement joins TRBV5-4 to TRBJ1-1; TRBD1 matches at 8 bases. This CDR3 comprises 16 residues. Germline V CDR1 and CDR2: SGHNT, YYREEE (reference sequence). J gave up 4 bases and V 4 bases, and 12 bases lay outside the gene matches. CDR3 sequence reads: CASSPTRSGTGTEAFF. The CDR3 DNA sequence: TGTGCCAGCAGCCCGACCCGATCAGGGACAGGCACTGAAGCTTTCTTT.

The V and J genes are TRBV6-5 and TRBJ2-5; 10 bases are shared with TRBD1. J lost 4 bases, V lost 7 bases, and 6 bases had no gene match. The germline gives CDR1 MNHEY, CDR2 SVGAGI. The CDR3 covers 14 residues. The CDR3, as DNA: TGTGCCAGCATTGGACAGGGGGTTCGAGAGACCCAGTACTTC. Translation: CASIGQGVRETQYF.

V is TRBV5-6 and J is TRBJ2-2; a weak D match, TRBD1 (5 bases). The CDR3 has 17 amino acids. Per germline, CDR1 SGHDT and CDR2 YYEEEE. V dropped 4 bases and J dropped 4 bases, with 20 bases sitting between them. The CDR3 here is CASSPWKLRDGTGELFF. CDR3 in DNA: TGTGCCAGCAGCCCCTGGAAACTCAGGGATGGCACCGGGGAGCTGTTTTTT. Drawing the rest from reference TRBV5-6 and TRBJ2-2, the complete variable domain is DAGVTQSPTHLIKTRGQQVTLRCSPKSGHDTVSWYQQALGQGPQFIFQYYEEEERQRGNFPDRFSGHQFPNYSSELNVNALLLGDSALYLCASSPWKLRDGTGELFFGEGSRLTVL.